This T cell receptor (beta chain) comes out of a study of blood T cell repertoires in COVID-19. Study overall: COVID-19 samples, acute and convalescent, were from the United States, Italy and Spain. T cells, B-cell-depleted T cells, or PBMCs supplied cDNA or gDNA.

With V trimmed by 5 bases and J by 3 bases, 1 base remained unmatched. This CDR3 region has 13 residues. Germline V gives CDR1 MNHEY, CDR2 SVGAGI. In the authors' methods: Counts of nucleated cells, estimated from reference gene primer amplification, were obtained. TCRdb's table, derived via immunoSEQ multiplex PCR, lists solely in-frame clones and lacks some. V, J and clone size were drawn from that table, and D and trimming were deduced from the DNA. In the table there are 35,000 to 40,000 clones, 70% to 90% of which are singletons. The chain recombines TRBV6-5 with TRBJ1-2; 9 bases align to TRBD1. The specimen sequenced was peripheral blood. This TCR derives from a man between 65 and 85 years old with active COVID-19. The DNA of the CDR3 is TGTGCCAGCAGTACAGGGGGCCACTATGGCTACACCTTC. Protein: CASSTGGHYGYTF.